This entry lists 7 T cell receptor beta chains sequenced from one sample in a study of T-cell memory formation after mild COVID-19. MiXCR was run by TCRdb on the 5' RACE reads, yielding one entry per CDR3 protein. The data show 100,000 to 120,000 distinct CDR3 sequences, 22% seen once. Specimen: PBMCs or a T cell subset sorted from them (not recorded which). The receptors were sampled from a man between 18 and 29 years old who had mild COVID-19 (a few samples of this study predate the infection). Cell type and time point are not known.

In its sample, this clonotype was seen a few times. The chain recombines TRBV11-2 with TRBJ1-6, with D perhaps matching TRBD1 (6 bases). The V gene's germline CDR1 is SGHAT and CDR2 FQNNGV. The CDR3 runs 18 residues. V was clipped by 4 bases and J by 4 bases, with 20 bases between them. CDR3 DNA: TGTGCCAGCAGCTCTCCGGAACAGGGAGAGGGGTATAATTCACCCCTCCACTTT. Protein sequence: CASSSPEQGEGYNSPLHF.

Only a few counts were recorded for this clonotype. The J gene is TRBJ1-4, the V gene TRBV15, with unresolved D. V lost 0 bases and J 8 bases, leaving 7 bases between the germline ends. Germline CDR1 is LNHNV and CDR2 is YYDKDF (reference sequence). The CDR3 length is 13 residues. The CDR3 sequence is CATSRDGGEKLFF. The CDR3 bases are TGTGCCACCAGCAGAGATGGAGGGGAAAAACTGTTTTTT.

This clonotype was detected only a few times. This CDR3 reads CASSLGAQSYNEQFF. DNA for the CDR3: TGTGCCAGCAGCTTGGGGGCTCAATCCTACAATGAGCAGTTCTTC. The rearrangement joins TRBV7-2 to TRBJ2-1; tentatively, D is TRBD1 (6 bases). Per the germline V gene, CDR1 is SGHTA and CDR2 is FQGNSA. This CDR3 contains 15 residues. V was trimmed by 3 bases and J by 1 base, leaving 10 bases between them.

This sequence joins TRBV15 and TRBJ2-7; 7 positions match TRBD2. V lost 4 bases and J lost 4; bases outside the gene matches: 10. Germline CDR1 and CDR2: LNHNV and YYDKDF (reference sequence). This CDR3 is built from 15 residues. The CDR3 nucleotides are TGTGCCACCAGCATGCAGGGCGGGGGATTTTACGAGCAGTACTTC. Its translation is CATSMQGGGFYEQYF.

The gene calls are TRBV12-3 or TRBV12-4 and TRBJ1-1; no firm D call. The CDR3 sequence is 13 residues long. The V gene lost 6 bases and the J gene lost 1 base, with 9 bases spanning the gap. The CDR3, as DNA: TGTGCCAGCAGCCTAACAACGAACACTGAAGCTTTCTTT. It translates to CASSLTTNTEAFF.

This clonotype came up a few times. This sequence joins TRBV15 and TRBJ1-5; maybe TRBD1 (6 bases). This CDR3 comprises 14 residues. V was shortened by 3 bases and J by 4 bases, with 10 bases between the two germline ends. Germline V gene lookup returns CDR1 LNHNV and CDR2 YYDKDF (reference sequence). The chain's CDR3 is CATSSKQGNQPQHF. The CDR3 nucleotides are TGTGCCACCAGCAGCAAACAGGGTAATCAGCCCCAGCATTTT. The variable domain in full, with the rest retrieved from reference TRBV15 and TRBJ1-5, is DAMVIQNPRYQVTQFGKPVTLSCSQTLNHNVMYWYQQKSSQAPKLLFHYYDKDFNNEADTPDNFQSRRPNTSFCFLDIRSPGLGDTAMYLCATSSKQGNQPQHFGDGTRLSIL.

This clonotype showed up just a few times. The chain uses TRBV28 and TRBJ2-7; 10 bases are shared with TRBD2. The CDR3 has 15 amino acids. V gave up 6 bases and J gave up 5 bases; unmatched junction bases: 10. Germline loops: CDR1 MDHEN, CDR2 SYDVKM. CDR3 sequence: CASRLAGGSPHEQYV. CDR3 nucleotide sequence: TGTGCCAGCAGATTAGCGGGGGGATCTCCCCACGAGCAGTACGTC.